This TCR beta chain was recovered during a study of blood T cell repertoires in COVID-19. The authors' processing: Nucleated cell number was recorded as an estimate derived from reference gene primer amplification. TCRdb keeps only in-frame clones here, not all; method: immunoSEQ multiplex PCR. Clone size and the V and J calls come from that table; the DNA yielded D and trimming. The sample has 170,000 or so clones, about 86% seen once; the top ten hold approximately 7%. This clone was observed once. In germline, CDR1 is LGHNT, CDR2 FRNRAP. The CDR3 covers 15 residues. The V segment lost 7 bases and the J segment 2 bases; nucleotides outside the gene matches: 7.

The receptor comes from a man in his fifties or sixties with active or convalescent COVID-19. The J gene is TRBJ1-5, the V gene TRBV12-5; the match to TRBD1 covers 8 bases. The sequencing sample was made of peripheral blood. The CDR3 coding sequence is TGTGCTAGTGCCGACAGGGGAGGGGGCAATCAGCCCCAGCATTTT. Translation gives CASADRGGGNQPQHF.